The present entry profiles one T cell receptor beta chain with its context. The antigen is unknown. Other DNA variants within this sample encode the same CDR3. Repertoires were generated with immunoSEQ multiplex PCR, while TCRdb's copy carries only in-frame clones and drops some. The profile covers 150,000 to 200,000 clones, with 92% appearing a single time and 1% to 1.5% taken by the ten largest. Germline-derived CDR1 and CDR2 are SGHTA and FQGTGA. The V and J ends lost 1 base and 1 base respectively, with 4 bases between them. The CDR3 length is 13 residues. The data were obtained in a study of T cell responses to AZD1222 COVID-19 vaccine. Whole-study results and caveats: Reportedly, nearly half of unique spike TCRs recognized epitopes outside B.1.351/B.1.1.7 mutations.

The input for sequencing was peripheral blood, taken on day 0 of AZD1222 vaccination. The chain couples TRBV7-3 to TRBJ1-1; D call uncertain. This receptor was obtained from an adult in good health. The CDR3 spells CASSLSGNTEAFF. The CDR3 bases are TGTGCCAGCAGCTTAAGTGGGAACACTGAAGCTTTCTTT. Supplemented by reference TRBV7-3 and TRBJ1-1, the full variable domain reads GAGVSQTPSNKVTEKGKYVELRCDPISGHTALYWYRQSLGQGPEFLIYFQGTGAADDSGLPNDRFFAVRPEGSVSTLKIQRTERGDSAVYLCASSLSGNTEAFFGQGTRLTVV.